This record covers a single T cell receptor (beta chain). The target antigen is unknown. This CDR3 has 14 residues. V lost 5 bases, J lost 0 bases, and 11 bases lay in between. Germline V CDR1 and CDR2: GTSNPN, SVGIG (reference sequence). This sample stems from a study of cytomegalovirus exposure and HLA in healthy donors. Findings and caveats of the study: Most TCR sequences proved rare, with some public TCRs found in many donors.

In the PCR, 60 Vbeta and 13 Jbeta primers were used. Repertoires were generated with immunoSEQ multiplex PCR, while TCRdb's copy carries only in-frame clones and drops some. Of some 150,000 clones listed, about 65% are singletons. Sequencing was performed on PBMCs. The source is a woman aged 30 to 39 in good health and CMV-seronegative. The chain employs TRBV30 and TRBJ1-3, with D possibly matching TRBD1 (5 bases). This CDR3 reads CAWSRQGSGNTIYF. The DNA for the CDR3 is TGTGCCTGGTCCCGTCAGGGCTCTGGAAACACCATATATTTT.